This passage covers 17 T cell receptor beta chains from one sample sequenced in a study of spatial heterogeneity in lung cancer. MiXCR was run by TCRdb on the 5' RACE reads, yielding one entry per CDR3 protein. The table records under 75,000 distinct CDR3 sequences, 8.4% of them present only once. Described time point: sample taken at primary tumor resection. Unsorted whole RNA from tumor, nontumor lung or frozen PBMC underwent sequencing. The material was PBMCs, obtained at surgery. Every receptor here comes from a female donor with early-stage non-small cell lung cancer.

The V gene is TRBV7-9, the J gene TRBJ2-3; 11 bases are a match to TRBD2. The germline gives CDR1 SEHNR, CDR2 FQNEAQ (reference sequence). The V gene end was trimmed by 6 bases and the J gene end by 4 bases; junction bases not matched to a gene: 6. CDR3 length equals 15 residues. CDR3 sequence reads: CASSSLAGVADTQYF. DNA of the CDR3: TGTGCCAGCAGTTCACTAGCGGGAGTGGCAGATACGCAGTATTTT.

This clonotype was seen only a few times. This chain connects TRBV6-5 to TRBJ2-5; 9 bases are a match to TRBD2. Germline CDR1 and CDR2: MNHEY and SVGAGI. There are 14 residues in the CDR3. Trimming at V came to 10 bases and at J to 5 bases, leaving 11 bases not matched to a gene. The CDR3 region is CATRAGGPVETQYF. Written as DNA, the CDR3 is TGTGCCACCCGCGCGGGAGGGCCTGTGGAGACCCAGTACTTC.

This clonotype has a count of ten or more. The rearrangement joins TRBV6-1 to TRBJ1-2; the D gene is possibly TRBD1 (5 bases). This CDR3 is 12 amino acids long. V lost 4 bases, J lost 4 bases, and 7 bases lay in between. In germline, CDR1 is MNHNS, CDR2 SASEGT. CDR3: CASSGQFYGYTF. The CDR3 DNA sequence: TGTGCCAGCAGTGGACAGTTCTATGGCTACACCTTC.

In its sample, this clonotype was seen many times. The rearrangement joins TRBV9 to TRBJ1-4, with D possibly matching TRBD1 (6 bases). The germline V and J ends were trimmed by 0 bases and 4 bases, with 10 bases remaining between them. The CDR3 has 15 amino acids. CDR1 SGDLS and CDR2 YYNGEE come from the germline V gene. In DNA form, the CDR3 reads TGTGCCAGCAGCGTAGGGGGGCGGCGTAATGAAAAACTGTTTTTT. Its translation: CASSVGGRRNEKLFF.

This clonotype was picked up a small number of times. The V gene is TRBV5-1, the J gene TRBJ1-3; D uncertain. CDR1 is SGHRS, CDR2 YFSETQ, per germline. The germline V and J ends were trimmed by 0 bases and 0 bases, with 4 bases remaining between them. The CDR3 has 14 amino acids. As DNA, the CDR3 is TGCGCCAGCAGCTTGGACGGCTCTGGAAACACCATATATTTT. This translates into CASSLDGSGNTIYF.

The rearrangement links TRBV5-4 to TRBJ2-5; 14 bases are shared with TRBD2. The CDR3 length is 15 residues. Germline V CDR1 and CDR2: SGHNT, YYREEE (reference sequence). Trimming removed 4 bases from V and 5 bases from J; junction bases left unmatched: 4. CDR3 in DNA: TGTGCCAGCAGCCTGACTAGCGGGAGGGCGGAGACCCAGTACTTC. Translated, it gives CASSLTSGRAETQYF.

Many counts were recorded for this clonotype. The chain uses TRBV28 and TRBJ2-7; 15 bases match TRBD2. The length of the CDR3 is 18 residues. CDR1 is MDHEN and CDR2 is SYDVKM in the germline V gene. V was clipped by 5 bases and J by 0 bases; unmatched bases: 8. This CDR3 is CASSRGLAGGQPSYEQYV. The CDR3 DNA reads as TGTGCCAGCAGTCGGGGACTAGCGGGGGGCCAACCCTCCTACGAGCAGTACGTC.

This clonotype was found many times. CDR3 nucleotide sequence: TGTGCCAGCAGTCCCCCCGGGAGGGATGATTCACCCCTCCACTTT. Residues: CASSPPGRDDSPLHF. The gene calls are TRBV25-1 and TRBJ1-6; unclear D gene. The CDR3 extends over 15 amino acids. The V gene's germline CDR1 is MGHDK and CDR2 SYGVNS. V dropped 5 bases and J dropped 8 bases, with 16 bases sitting between them.

This clonotype has ten or more counts. The V gene is TRBV6-5, the J gene TRBJ2-3; TRBD2 matches 15 bases. Germline CDR1 reads MNHEY; CDR2 reads SVGAGI. The CDR3 runs 15 residues. V was pared by 6 bases and J by 4 bases, with 2 bases of the junction left unmatched. CDR3 region: CASSRTSGRADTQYF. CDR3 in DNA: TGTGCCAGCAGCCGGACTAGCGGGAGGGCAGATACGCAGTATTTT.

This clonotype was seen only a few times. The rearrangement joins TRBV5-1 to TRBJ1-1, with no clear D. In germline, CDR1 is SGHRS, CDR2 YFSETQ. The CDR3 runs 14 residues. The V and J ends lost 0 bases and 0 bases respectively, with 6 bases between them. The DNA of the CDR3 is TGCGCCAGCAGCTTGGATGGGGTGAACACTGAAGCTTTCTTT. Amino acid sequence: CASSLDGVNTEAFF. The variable domain in full, with the rest retrieved from reference TRBV5-1 and TRBJ1-1, is KAGVTQTPRYLIKTRGQQVTLSCSPISGHRSVSWYQQTPGQGLQFLFEYFSETQRNKGNFPGRFSGRQFSNSRSEMNVSTLELGDSALYLCASSLDGVNTEAFFGQGTRLTVV.

The chain couples TRBV20-1 to TRBJ2-7; 9 nucleotides agree with TRBD2. The CDR3 covers 15 residues. With 6 bases clipped from V and 0 bases from J, the junction kept 9 bases outside the gene matches. Germline assignment: CDR1 DFQATT and CDR2 SNEGSKA (reference sequence). The CDR3 loop is CSATGLAVSSYEQYF. DNA for the CDR3: TGCAGTGCGACGGGACTAGCTGTTAGCTCCTACGAGCAGTACTTC.

This CDR3 reads CASSLGLRESQYF. DNA of the CDR3: TGTGCCAGCAGCTTAGGACTCCGCGAGTCCCAGTACTTC. The J gene is TRBJ2-5, the V gene TRBV7-3; maybe TRBD2 (5 bases). Trimming cost V 2 bases and J 9 bases, with 13 bases left between them. This CDR3 has 13 residues. CDR1 is SGHTA, CDR2 FQGTGA, per germline.

This clonotype came up many times. This rearrangement joins TRBV28 to TRBJ1-1, with a weak D call TRBD1 (5 bases). Germline V lookup: CDR1 MDHEN, CDR2 SYDVKM. This CDR3 has 12 amino acids. Trimming took off 4 bases at V and 11 bases at J, with 14 bases between the two ends. The CDR3 loop is CASSSGLRRAFF. In DNA, the CDR3 is TGTGCCAGCAGTTCGGGACTCCGGAGGGCTTTCTTT.

This clonotype was observed many times. The rearrangement uses TRBV28 and TRBJ1-2, with D possibly matching TRBD1 (6 bases). The V end was cut by 5 bases, the J end by 9 bases, with 13 bases between. In germline, CDR1 is MDHEN, CDR2 SYDVKM. This CDR3 region has 12 residues. CDR3 residues: CASSRLGGSYTF. The CDR3 DNA reads TGTGCCAGCAGTCGTTTAGGGGGTAGCTACACCTTC.

The V gene is TRBV5-1, the J gene TRBJ1-4, with 10 bases fitting TRBD1. The germline CDR1 and CDR2 sequences are SGHRS and YFSETQ. There are 14 residues in the CDR3. Trimming cost V 4 bases and J 8 bases; bases outside gene matches: 5. For the CDR3, the DNA is TGCGCCAGCAGCCCCGGGACAGGGGTCGAAAAACTGTTTTTT. This encodes CASSPGTGVEKLFF.

This clonotype was observed a few times. The rearrangement uses TRBV6-1 and TRBJ2-3; a possible D gene is TRBD2 (5 bases). The germline V gene encodes CDR1 MNHNS and CDR2 SASEGT. The CDR3 extends over 16 amino acids. Deletions cut 0 bases from V and 0 bases from J, with 10 bases between. CDR3 in DNA: TGTGCCAGCAGTGAAGCGGTCCGGGGAAGCACAGATACGCAGTATTTT. Encoded protein: CASSEAVRGSTDTQYF.

This clonotype was detected a few times. The V gene is TRBV12-3 or TRBV12-4, the J gene TRBJ1-1; TRBD1 aligns across 7 bases. J lost 1 base, V lost 6 bases, and 5 bases had no gene match. The CDR3 is 14 residues long. The CDR3 coding sequence is TGTGCCAGCAGGGGGACAGCAAAGAACACTGAAGCTTTCTTT. Its translation: CASRGTAKNTEAFF.